A selection of T cell receptor beta chains follows, all from one sample in a study of cytomegalovirus exposure and HLA in healthy donors. Produced via immunoSEQ multiplex PCR; TCRdb's table is partial and in-frame only. The sample has tens of thousands of clones, and its top ten clones hold under 4%. The source material was PBMCs. The receptor source for this set is a female donor in good health and CMV-seropositive. The conserved cysteine and the conserved F or W are not part of the CDR3 here.

V	J	CDR3
TRBV29-1	TRBJ1-2	SVVTGTGFGTNYGYT
TRBV28	TRBJ1-5	ASTAGYQPQH
TRBV25-1	TRBJ1-6	ASSEHFGGSPLH
TRBV7-9	TRBJ1-1	ASRAQGRTTEAF
TRBV28	TRBJ2-7	ASTRGGRPLYEQY
TRBV9	TRBJ2-3	ASSAHRQGYSTDTQY
TRBV4-1	TRBJ2-7	ASSQGLSWRESYEQY
TRBV4-1	TRBJ1-1	ASSQVPSGTEDF
TRBV9	TRBJ2-1	ASSGIRLGTYNEQF
TRBV18	TRBJ2-7	ASARTGNAYEQY
TRBV5-6	TRBJ2-6	ASSPGLTSGANVLT
TRBV6-6	TRBJ1-1	ASSPNQGAGEAF
TRBV4-3	TRBJ1-1	ASSQLRDGNTEAF
TRBV7-9	TRBJ2-7	ASSLEGTHGGQY
TRBV28	TRBJ1-4	ASSPAGGAGEKLF
TRBV5-4	TRBJ2-1	ASSPGTINEQF
TRBV5-4	TRBJ1-6	ASRAGITLESPLH
TRBV5-1	TRBJ1-3	ASSLAGASSGNTIY
TRBV7-2	TRBJ2-2	ASRLAGVTGELF
TRBV18	TRBJ1-1	ASSPGTGEPEAF
TRBV6-5	TRBJ1-4	ASSYSGALVNEKLF
TRBV5-1	TRBJ2-5	ASSLRQGLETQY
TRBV5-1	TRBJ1-4	ASSLSGTGTNEKLF
TRBV19	TRBJ1-5	ASSFHRDSNQPQH
TRBV4-1	TRBJ2-7	ASSQDPNFEQY
TRBV4-2	TRBJ2-5	ASSQESADSRTAQY
TRBV18	TRBJ2-7	ASSLQGSYEQY
TRBV28	TRBJ1-5	ASTTGCGNQPQH
TRBV5-1	TRBJ2-6	ASSLSNFAGANVLT
TRBV4-3	TRBJ2-5	ASSQVRGRHAETQY
TRBV7-9	TRBJ2-7	ASSLAGASGTYEQY
TRBV7-8	TRBJ1-1	ASSPPPSGVTEAF
TRBV4-1	TRBJ2-2	ASSYDSQGAGTGELF
TRBV18	TRBJ2-3	ASSPTQGSTDTQY
TRBV29-1	TRBJ2-2	SVHPGQGNTGELF
TRBV2	TRBJ2-5	ASSSGRARETQY
TRBV6-5	TRBJ2-1	ASKRTGRVDEQF
TRBV28	TRBJ2-3	ASSLTSGGEDTQY
TRBV19	TRBJ2-7	AGSISRGESYEQY
TRBV7-9	TRBJ2-1	ASPGSGRGSSYNEQF
TRBV19	TRBJ2-7	ASSMKGQGVHEQY
TRBV19	TRBJ1-1	ASSIDRGNTEAF
TRBV7-9	TRBJ2-1	ASSLTSGGNEQF
TRBV13	TRBJ2-1	ASSLGLAGTYNEQF
TRBV4-1	TRBJ2-1	ASSQGLSRSYNEQF
TRBV7-7	TRBJ2-1	ASSSMNSGEQF
TRBV9	TRBJ2-6	ASSGLAGGLSGANVLT
TRBV13	TRBJ2-3	ASSLRVAGVKPDTQY
TRBV6-5	TRBJ2-7	ASSSAYEQY
TRBV14	TRBJ2-7	ASSQVVAGLYEQY
TRBV7-9	TRBJ2-3	ASSRGSGGDTQY
TRBV25-1	TRBJ2-7	ASSDSGTASYEQY
TRBV5-1	TRBJ2-3	ASSSQQSTDTQY
TRBV2	TRBJ2-5	ASSELMGGGQETQY
TRBV4-1	TRBJ2-2	ASSFRPGHRDSTGELF